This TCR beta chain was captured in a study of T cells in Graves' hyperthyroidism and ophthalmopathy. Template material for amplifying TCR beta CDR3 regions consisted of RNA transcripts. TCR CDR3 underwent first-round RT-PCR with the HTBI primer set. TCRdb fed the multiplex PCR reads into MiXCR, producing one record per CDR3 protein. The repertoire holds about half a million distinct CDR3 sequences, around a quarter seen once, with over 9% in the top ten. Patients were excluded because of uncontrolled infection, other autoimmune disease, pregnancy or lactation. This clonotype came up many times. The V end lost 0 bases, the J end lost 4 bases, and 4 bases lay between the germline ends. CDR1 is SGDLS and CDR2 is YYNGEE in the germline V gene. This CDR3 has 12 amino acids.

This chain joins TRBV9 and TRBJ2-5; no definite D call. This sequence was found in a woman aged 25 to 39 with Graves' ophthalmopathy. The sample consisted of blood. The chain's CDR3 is CASSVAGETQYF. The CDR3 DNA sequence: TGTGCCAGCAGCGTAGCGGGAGAGACCCAGTACTTC.